Described below is a single TCR beta chain sequence and its context. Its antigen is undetermined. An equimolar mix of two oligonucleotides served as the beta constant-region primer for TRBC1 and TRBC2. TCRdb called the UMI-ligation and nested PCR reads again in MiXCR, with one record for every CDR3 protein. The sample has tens of thousands of distinct CDR3 sequences, approximately 10% seen once. This entry comes from a study of naive and memory T cell subsets. Findings and limits, study-wide: RNA-based TCR counts may shift with T cell activation and differentiation. Over 85% of naive TCR sequences appeared only once, unlike memory subsets.

CDR1 and CDR2 from the germline V gene are SGDLS and YYNGEE. CDR3 length: 12 residues. After removal of 7 bases from V and 10 bases from J, the junction contained 7 bases not matched to a gene. After the first PCR, alpha and beta chain libraries were processed separately. Sequential positive selection took CD4 T cells first, then CD8 T cells. The chain has TRBV9 and TRBJ2-1, with 8 bases that match TRBD2. This receptor was obtained from a human donor in good health. Sequencing input: central memory CD8+ T cells from blood. This chain's CDR3 is CASSPSSGEQFF. The CDR3 region has the DNA TGTGCCAGCTCCCCGTCTAGCGGGGAGCAGTTCTTC.